This TCR beta chain was captured in a study of cytomegalovirus exposure and HLA in healthy donors. This clone was counted a single time. Antigen: not known. Study-wide points: Available immune exposure information covered CMV serostatus only. An analysis that was carried out later associated 15,000 to 20,000 TCR beta sequences with HLA alleles at 0.05 false discovery rate.

Despite likely unrecorded immune exposures, the donors were nominally healthy at the time of sampling. Looked up from germline, CDR1 is SEHNR and CDR2 is FQNEAQ (reference sequence). The CDR3 sequence is 16 residues long. The V and J ends lost 4 bases and 4 bases, in that order; junction bases with no gene match: 8. Primers included in the PCR were 60 Vbeta and 13 Jbeta primers. Generated by immunoSEQ multiplex PCR, the TCRdb table keeps only in-frame clones and is missing some. The table lists more than 80,000 clones, about three quarters of them singletons, with roughly 6% in the top ten. The sample was PBMCs. The chain uses TRBV7-9 and TRBJ1-5; 9 bases align to TRBD1. This TCR was sampled from a woman in her fifties or sixties in good health and CMV-seropositive. This chain's CDR3 is CASSSTGGAANQPQHF. For the CDR3, the DNA is TGTGCCAGCAGCTCAACAGGGGGCGCGGCAAATCAGCCCCAGCATTTT.